This passage covers 29 T cell receptor beta chains from one sample sequenced in a study of cytomegalovirus exposure and HLA in healthy donors. Data came from immunoSEQ multiplex PCR; TCRdb stores just in-frame clones and leaves some out. The data hold 55,000 to 75,000 clones, with almost 97% observed a single time. Sequencing input: PBMCs. These receptors were obtained from a woman aged 18-35 years in good health and CMV-seronegative.

The V gene is TRBV28, the J gene TRBJ1-3; D ambiguous. Germline assignment: CDR1 MDHEN and CDR2 SYDVKM. The CDR3 spans 14 residues. Trimming shortened V by 6 bases and J by 0 bases, and 9 bases separated the two germline ends. The CDR3 region is CASRQLSSGNTIYF. The CDR3, as DNA: TGTGCCAGCAGACAGCTCAGCTCTGGAAACACCATATATTTT.

This chain joins TRBV29-1 and TRBJ2-1, with TRBD2 identical over 9 bases. The CDR3 has 12 amino acids. V lost 3 bases to trimming and J lost 8 bases; unmatched junction nucleotides: 2. Germline V gene data show CDR1 as SQVTM and CDR2 as ANQGSEA. CDR3 DNA sequence: TGCAGCGTTGAGGCTAGCGGGGATGAGCAGTTCTTC. It is translated as CSVEASGDEQFF.

A few counts support this clone. The gene calls are TRBV9 and TRBJ1-3; no clear D. The germline V gene encodes CDR1 SGDLS and CDR2 YYNGEE. The CDR3 is made up of 14 amino acids. Trimming removed 4 bases at V and 2 bases at J, with 10 bases between. CDR3: CASSPLGAGNTIYF. The CDR3 DNA reads as TGTGCCAGCAGCCCTCTCGGGGCTGGAAACACCATATATTTT.

V gene TRBV28 combines with J gene TRBJ2-3, with D maybe TRBD1 (6 bases). Germline CDR1 and CDR2: MDHEN and SYDVKM. The CDR3 extends over 18 amino acids. Trimming cost V 7 bases and J 3 bases, with 26 bases left between them. CDR3 nucleotide sequence: TGTGCCAGCATTGTTGGGTTTGCGTCTGGGCAGGGGACAGATACGCAGTATTTT. Protein: CASIVGFASGQGTDTQYF.

J is TRBJ2-6 and V is TRBV19; D uncertain. The V end was cut by 4 bases, the J end by 4 bases, with 17 bases between. Germline values: CDR1 LNHDA, CDR2 SQIVND (reference sequence). The CDR3 runs to 17 residues. The CDR3 DNA follows: TGTGCCAGTAGTACCCGCCGGGTCACCTGGGGGGCCAACGTCCTGACTTTC. Its protein is CASSTRRVTWGANVLTF.

The chain employs TRBV4-2 and TRBJ2-7; 10 bases fit TRBD1. This CDR3 spans 16 amino acids. The junction had 7 bases not matched to a gene; V was cut back by 3 bases and J by 2 bases. Germline CDR1 LGHNA, CDR2 YNFKEQ. CDR3 bases: TGTGCCAGCAGCCAGCCCCCCGGGACAGGGGCCTACGAGCAGTACTTC. This encodes CASSQPPGTGAYEQYF.

CDR3 amino acids: CATRTGGTEAFF. In DNA, the CDR3 is TGTGCCACCCGAACAGGGGGCACTGAAGCTTTCTTT. The gene calls are TRBV6-5 and TRBJ1-1; 8 bases agree with TRBD1. Germline CDR1 MNHEY, CDR2 SVGAGI. The CDR3 loop spans 12 amino acids. With 10 bases clipped from V and 4 bases from J, the junction kept 5 bases outside the gene matches.

The J gene is TRBJ2-2, the V gene TRBV28; a possible D gene is TRBD1 (7 bases). The germline V gene encodes CDR1 MDHEN and CDR2 SYDVKM. The CDR3 runs 14 residues. Trimming left V 6 bases short and J 7 bases short, with 15 bases between. CDR3 protein: CASRGGTARGELFF. The CDR3 nucleotides are TGTGCCAGCAGGGGCGGGACAGCCCGCGGGGAGCTGTTTTTT.

The rearrangement uses TRBV4-3 and TRBJ1-1, with 9 bases matching TRBD1. CDR1 LGHNA and CDR2 YSLEER come from the germline V gene. This CDR3 comprises 15 residues. V dropped 1 base and J dropped 0; count of bases not matched to a gene: 0. The CDR3 DNA is TGCGCCAGCAGCCAAGGGACAGGGGTGAACACTGAAGCTTTCTTT. It codes for CASSQGTGVNTEAFF.

V and J are TRBV7-9 and TRBJ2-1, with D perhaps matching TRBD2 (7 bases). CDR3 length: 14 amino acids. The V gene lost 8 bases and the J gene lost 4 bases, with 15 bases spanning the gap. Germline V lookup: CDR1 SEHNR, CDR2 FQNEAQ (reference sequence). CDR3 in DNA: TGTGCCAGCTCGGGGGGCAGGGGATACAATGAGCAGTTCTTC. Amino acids: CASSGGRGYNEQFF. Using reference TRBV7-9 and TRBJ2-1 for the parts outside the CDR3, the full variable domain is DTGVSQNPRHKITKRGQNVTFRCDPISEHNRLYWYRQTLGQGPEFLTYFQNEAQLEKSRLLSDRFSAERPKGSFSTLEIQRTEQGDSAMYLCASSGGRGYNEQFFGPGTRLTVL.

Here the CDR3 reads CASSEGTGRTYGYTF. CDR3 nucleotide sequence: TGCGCCAGCAGTGAGGGGACAGGGCGGACCTATGGCTACACCTTC. The chain is built from TRBV10-2 and TRBJ1-2; 9 positions agree with TRBD1. This CDR3 has 15 residues. Losses at the gene ends were 2 bases for V and 4 bases for J; bases not matched to a gene: 5. Germline CDR1 and CDR2: WSHSY and SAAADI.

The genes are TRBV7-8 and TRBJ2-7; 8 nucleotides match TRBD1. CDR3 length: 16 amino acids. Germline CDR1 SGHVS, CDR2 FQNEAQ. Trimming at V came to 5 bases and at J to 11 bases, leaving 20 bases not matched to a gene. As DNA, the CDR3 is TGTGCCAGCAGCCCTCCTGAGGGGGCAGGGGGCGCCTTAGAGTACTTC. Amino acids: CASSPPEGAGGALEYF.

The chain recombines TRBV4-1 with TRBJ2-5; weak D call: TRBD2 (6 bases). Germline assignment: CDR1 MGHRA and CDR2 YSYEKL. Trimming left V 1 base short and J 5 bases short, with 20 bases between. This CDR3 spans 17 amino acids. The chain's CDR3 is CASSQVTGAEWAETQYF. CDR3 DNA: TGCGCCAGCAGCCAAGTTACGGGAGCCGAGTGGGCGGAGACCCAGTACTTC.

J is TRBJ2-1 and V is TRBV7-2; TRBD2 matches at 8 bases. V dropped 5 bases and J dropped 6; count of bases not matched to a gene: 0. The germline gives CDR1 SGHTA, CDR2 FQGNSA. The CDR3 has 12 residues. The CDR3 sequence: CASSRGGNEQFF. The CDR3 coding sequence is TGTGCCAGCAGCCGGGGGGGCAATGAGCAGTTCTTC. Full variable domain (outside the CDR3, taken from reference TRBV7-2 and TRBJ2-1): GAGVSQSPSNKVTEKGKDVELRCDPISGHTALYWYRQSLGQGLEFLIYFQGNSAPDKSGLPSDRFSAERTGGSVSTLTIQRTQQEDSAVYLCASSRGGNEQFFGPGTRLTVL.

This clone was observed a single time. The gene calls are TRBV27 and TRBJ2-7; 9 bases fit TRBD2. The CDR3 covers 16 residues. V lost 3 bases, J lost 2 bases, and 8 bases stayed unmatched. Germline CDR1 MNHEY, CDR2 SMNVEV (reference sequence). CDR3 in amino acids: CASSFSSGAVPYEQYF. The CDR3 DNA reads as TGTGCCAGCAGTTTTTCTAGCGGGGCCGTCCCCTACGAGCAGTACTTC.

V gene TRBV9 combines with J gene TRBJ2-1, with D perhaps matching TRBD2 (5 bases). This CDR3 has 9 residues. The V and J ends lost 6 bases and 12 bases respectively, with 7 bases between them. CDR1 and CDR2 from the germline V gene are SGDLS and YYNGEE. CDR3 in amino acids: CASMGAQFF. CDR3 coding DNA: TGTGCCAGCATGGGAGCGCAGTTCTTC. The full variable domain, its missing parts supplied by reference TRBV9 and TRBJ2-1, is DSGVTQTPKHLITATGQRVTLRCSPRSGDLSVYWYQQSLDQGLQFLIQYYNGEERAKGNILERFSAQQFPDLHSELNLSSLELGDSALYFCASMGAQFFGPGTRLTVL.

CDR3 DNA: TGTGCCAGCAGTTTATCTCCCCGGACAGGGGGGGGTGGCTACACCTTC. Protein: CASSLSPRTGGGGYTF. This chain uses TRBV28 with TRBJ1-2; 10 bases are a match to TRBD1. J gave up 7 bases and V 1 base, and 9 bases lay outside the gene matches. Per germline, CDR1 MDHEN and CDR2 SYDVKM. The CDR3 length is 16 residues.

This clone was observed once. V is TRBV4-2 and J is TRBJ2-4; TRBD2 aligns across 7 bases. With V trimmed by 1 base and J by 3 bases, 9 bases remained unmatched. There are 17 residues in the CDR3. The V gene's germline CDR1 is LGHNA and CDR2 YNFKEQ. In nucleotides, the CDR3 is TGTGCCAGCAGCCAAGTCGTTAGCGGGTACTTCAAAAACATTCAGTACTTC. Amino acids: CASSQVVSGYFKNIQYF.

The chain employs TRBV4-1 and TRBJ2-2; maybe TRBD2 (5 bases). Germline CDR1 is MGHRA and CDR2 is YSYEKL. The CDR3 is 17 amino acids. Trimming took off 1 base at V and 3 bases at J, with 15 bases between the two ends. CDR3 nucleotides: TGCGCCAGCAGCCAAGTTGGTGGCCCAGCGGACACCGGGGAGCTGTTTTTT. Translated: CASSQVGGPADTGELFF.

V is TRBV7-2 and J is TRBJ2-3; 7 nucleotides match TRBD2. The CDR3 consists of 14 residues. The germline V gene has CDR1 SGHTA and CDR2 FQGNSA. Trimming removed 3 bases from V and 4 bases from J; junction bases left unmatched: 4. The CDR3, as DNA: TGTGCCAGCAGCTTTAGTACTAGCGCAGATACGCAGTATTTT. This sequence encodes CASSFSTSADTQYF.

The V gene is TRBV7-9, the J gene TRBJ2-5; a weak D match, TRBD2 (5 bases). Per the germline V gene, CDR1 is SEHNR and CDR2 is FQNEAQ (reference sequence). There are 15 residues in the CDR3. Trimming removed 1 base at V and 5 bases at J, with 14 bases between. This CDR3 reads CASSLVAGRRETQYF. The CDR3 DNA follows: TGTGCCAGCAGCTTAGTGGCGGGCCGCCGTGAGACCCAGTACTTC.

This chain connects TRBV21-1 to TRBJ1-5; no DNA check was done on the table's D call, TRBD1. TRBV21-1 is termed a pseudogene. The CDR3 is made up of 14 amino acids. The CDR3 is CARRGSYSNQPQHF. In nucleotides, the CDR3 is TGTGCCCGCAGGGGCTCGTATAGCAATCAGCCCCAGCATTTT.

The chain combines TRBV10-3 with TRBJ2-1; TRBD2 aligns across 13 bases. J lost 8 bases, V lost 10 bases, and 5 bases had no gene match. CDR1 is ENHRY and CDR2 is SYGVKD in the germline V gene. The CDR3 length is 13 residues. CDR3 coding DNA: TGTGCCACAGGACTAGCGGGAGCATATGAGCAGTTCTTC. Protein sequence: CATGLAGAYEQFF.

This chain uses TRBV7-9 with TRBJ2-7, with D perhaps TRBD1 (5 bases). CDR3 size: 14 residues. Between the trimmed V and J ends, which lost 5 bases and 2 bases, there was a span of 13 bases. Germline-derived CDR1 and CDR2 are SEHNR and FQNEAQ (reference sequence). CDR3 coding DNA: TGTGCCAGCAGCCACAGGACCATGCCCTACGAGCAGTACTTC. Residues: CASSHRTMPYEQYF. Variable domain in full (rest from reference TRBV7-9 and TRBJ2-7): DTGVSQNPRHKITKRGQNVTFRCDPISEHNRLYWYRQTLGQGPEFLTYFQNEAQLEKSRLLSDRFSAERPKGSFSTLEIQRTEQGDSAMYLCASSHRTMPYEQYFGPGTRLTVT.

This chain links TRBV4-3 with TRBJ1-4, with a weak D call TRBD1 (5 bases). V lost 6 bases, J lost 1 base, and 21 bases lay in between. The length of the CDR3 is 18 residues. Germline V CDR1 and CDR2: LGHNA, YSLEER. CDR3 nucleotides: TGCGCCAGCAGAAGAATTGGTGCGGGGGTCCAAACTAATGAAAAACTGTTTTTT. This gives the protein CASRRIGAGVQTNEKLFF.

V is TRBV6-4 and J is TRBJ2-2, with 9 bases matching TRBD2. V was clipped by 0 bases and J by 3 bases; unmatched bases: 8. Looked up from germline, CDR1 is MRHNA and CDR2 is SNTAGT. The CDR3 extends over 18 amino acids. CDR3 nucleotides: TGTGCCAGCAGTGACTCGAATAGCGGGAGTCGCGACACCGGGGAGCTGTTTTTT. It is translated as CASSDSNSGSRDTGELFF.

This rearrangement joins TRBV18 to TRBJ2-1; maybe TRBD1 (6 bases). CDR1 and CDR2 (germline): KGHSH, LQKENI. V was trimmed by 4 bases and J by 0 bases, leaving 10 bases between them. The CDR3 is 15 residues long. The CDR3 loop is CASSQGVGSYNEQFF. CDR3 sequence (DNA): TGTGCCAGCTCACAGGGGGTAGGCTCCTACAATGAGCAGTTCTTC.

The chain is built from TRBV2 and TRBJ1-2; TRBD1 matches 9 bases. Germline CDR1 reads SNHLY; CDR2 reads FYNNEI. Germline trimming cut 7 bases from V and 0 bases from J; bases unmatched to any gene: 9. The CDR3 covers 16 residues. The CDR3 DNA reads as TGTGCCAGCAATGGACAGGGGCGGGACCCTAACTATGGCTACACCTTC. It encodes CASNGQGRDPNYGYTF.

The gene calls are TRBV28 and TRBJ1-4, with D possibly matching TRBD1 (5 bases). The CDR3 has 15 amino acids. V gave up 2 bases and J gave up 8 bases, with 15 bases separating them. Per germline, CDR1 MDHEN and CDR2 SYDVKM. The CDR3 sequence is CASSLAAWGGEKLFF. DNA of the CDR3: TGTGCCAGCAGTTTAGCGGCTTGGGGGGGGGAAAAACTGTTTTTT. The entire variable domain, with the rest obtained from reference TRBV28 and TRBJ1-4, is as follows: DVKVTQSSRYLVKRTGEKVFLECVQDMDHENMFWYRQDPGLGLRLIYFSYDVKMKEKGDIPEGYSVSREKKERFSLILESASTNQTSMYLCASSLAAWGGEKLFFGSGTQLSVL.